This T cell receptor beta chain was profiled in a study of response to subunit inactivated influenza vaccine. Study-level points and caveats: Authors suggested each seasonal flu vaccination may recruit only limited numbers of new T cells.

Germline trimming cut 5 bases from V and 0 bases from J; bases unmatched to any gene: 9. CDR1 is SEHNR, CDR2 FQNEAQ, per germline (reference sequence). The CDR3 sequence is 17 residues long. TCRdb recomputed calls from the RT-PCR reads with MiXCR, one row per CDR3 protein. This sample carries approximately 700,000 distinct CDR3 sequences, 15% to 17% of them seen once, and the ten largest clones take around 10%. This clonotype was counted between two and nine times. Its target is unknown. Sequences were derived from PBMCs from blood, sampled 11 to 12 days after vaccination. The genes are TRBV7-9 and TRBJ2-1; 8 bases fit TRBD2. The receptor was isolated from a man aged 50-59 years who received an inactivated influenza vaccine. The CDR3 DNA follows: TGTGCCAGCAGCGGACGGCGGGGGGCCAGCTCCTACAATGAGCAGTTCTTC. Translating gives CASSGRRGASSYNEQFF.